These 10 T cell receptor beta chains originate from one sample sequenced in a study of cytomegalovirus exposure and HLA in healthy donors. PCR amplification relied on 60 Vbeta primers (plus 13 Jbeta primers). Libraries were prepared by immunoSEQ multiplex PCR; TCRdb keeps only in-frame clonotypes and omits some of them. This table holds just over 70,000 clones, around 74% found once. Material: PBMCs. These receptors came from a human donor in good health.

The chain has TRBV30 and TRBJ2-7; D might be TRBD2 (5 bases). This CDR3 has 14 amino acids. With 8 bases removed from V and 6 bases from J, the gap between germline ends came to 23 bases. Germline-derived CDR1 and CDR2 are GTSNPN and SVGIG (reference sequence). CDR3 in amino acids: CARRRTLRATEQYF. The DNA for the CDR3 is TGTGCCCGCAGAAGGACCTTGAGGGCTACCGAGCAGTACTTC.

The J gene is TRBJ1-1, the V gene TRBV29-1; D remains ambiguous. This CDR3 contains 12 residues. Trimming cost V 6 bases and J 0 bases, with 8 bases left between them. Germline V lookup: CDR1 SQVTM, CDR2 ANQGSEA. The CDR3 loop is CSVCFMNTEAFF. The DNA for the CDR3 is TGCAGCGTATGTTTCATGAACACTGAAGCTTTCTTT.

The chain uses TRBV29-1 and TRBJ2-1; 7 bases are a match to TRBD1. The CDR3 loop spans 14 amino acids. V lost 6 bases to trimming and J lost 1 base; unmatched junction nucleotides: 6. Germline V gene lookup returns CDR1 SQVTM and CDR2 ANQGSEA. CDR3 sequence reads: CSVVGTASYNEQFF. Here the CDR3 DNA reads TGCAGCGTGGTTGGGACAGCGTCCTACAATGAGCAGTTCTTC.

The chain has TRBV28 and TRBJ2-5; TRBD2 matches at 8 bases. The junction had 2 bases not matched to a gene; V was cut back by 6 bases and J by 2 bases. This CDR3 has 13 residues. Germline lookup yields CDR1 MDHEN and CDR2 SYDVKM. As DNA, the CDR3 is TGTGCCAGCAGCGGGGGGGGGCAAGAGACCCAGTACTTC. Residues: CASSGGGQETQYF.

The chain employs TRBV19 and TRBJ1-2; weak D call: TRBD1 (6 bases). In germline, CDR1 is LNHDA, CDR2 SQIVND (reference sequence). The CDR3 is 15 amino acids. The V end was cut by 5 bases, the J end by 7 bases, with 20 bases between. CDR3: CASSSKTGRSVGYTF. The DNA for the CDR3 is TGTGCCAGTAGTTCGAAGACAGGTCGGAGTGTTGGCTACACCTTC.

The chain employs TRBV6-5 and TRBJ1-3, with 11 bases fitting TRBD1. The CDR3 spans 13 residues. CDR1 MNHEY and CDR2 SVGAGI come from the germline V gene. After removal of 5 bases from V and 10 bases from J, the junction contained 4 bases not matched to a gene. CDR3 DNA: TGTGCCAGCAGTAACCGGGACAGGGGGACCATATATTTT. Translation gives CASSNRDRGTIYF.

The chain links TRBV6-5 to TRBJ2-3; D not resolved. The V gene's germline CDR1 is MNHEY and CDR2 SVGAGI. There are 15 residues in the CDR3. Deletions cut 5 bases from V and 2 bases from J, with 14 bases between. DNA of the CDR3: TGTGCCAGCAGTCACAAACCCCTTAACACAGATACGCAGTATTTT. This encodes CASSHKPLNTDTQYF.

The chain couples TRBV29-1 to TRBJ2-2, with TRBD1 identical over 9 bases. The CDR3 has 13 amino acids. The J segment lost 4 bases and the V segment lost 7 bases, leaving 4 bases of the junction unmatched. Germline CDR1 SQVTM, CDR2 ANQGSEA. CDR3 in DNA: TGCAGCGGAGGACAGGGGAGCACCGGGGAGCTGTTTTTT. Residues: CSGGQGSTGELFF.

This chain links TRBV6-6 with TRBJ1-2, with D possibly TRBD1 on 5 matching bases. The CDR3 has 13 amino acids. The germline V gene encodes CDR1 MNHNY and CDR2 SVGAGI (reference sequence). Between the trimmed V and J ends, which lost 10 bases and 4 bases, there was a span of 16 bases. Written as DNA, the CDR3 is TGTGCCACAGATTACGGGGGGATCTATGGCTACACCTTC. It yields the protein CATDYGGIYGYTF.

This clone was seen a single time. CDR3 in DNA: TGTGCCAGCAGCTTATGGGACTGGAACACTGAAGCTTTCTTT. Translation: CASSLWDWNTEAFF. The chain carries TRBV7-9 and TRBJ1-1; a possible D gene is TRBD1 (5 bases). Trimming removed 2 bases at V and 1 base at J, with 8 bases between. This CDR3 contains 14 residues. Germline-derived CDR1 and CDR2 are SEHNR and FQNEAQ (reference sequence).